These 21 T cell receptor beta chains were sequenced from one sample in a study of cytomegalovirus exposure and HLA in healthy donors. PCR amplification relied on 60 Vbeta primers (plus 13 Jbeta primers). Sequenced by immunoSEQ multiplex PCR; TCRdb stores in-frame clones only, minus some. The data contain about 93,000 clones, around three quarters of them singletons. Sequencing was done on a sample of PBMCs. The source is a man aged 25 to 40 in good health and CMV-seronegative.

The chain couples TRBV7-9 to TRBJ2-1; 7 bases match TRBD1. Trimming at V came to 1 base and at J to 0 bases, leaving 9 bases not matched to a gene. Germline V gives CDR1 SEHNR, CDR2 FQNEAQ (reference sequence). This CDR3 has 18 amino acids. Here the CDR3 reads CASSLVFWAGGSYNEQFF. CDR3 coding DNA: TGTGCCAGCAGCTTAGTTTTTTGGGCAGGGGGCTCCTACAATGAGCAGTTCTTC.

The V call is TRBV7-6, the J call TRBJ2-7; a weak D match, TRBD1 (5 bases). The germline CDR1 and CDR2 sequences are SGHVS and FNYEAQ. The CDR3 loop spans 14 amino acids. The V gene lost 6 bases and the J gene lost 3 bases, with 15 bases spanning the gap. The CDR3 loop reads CASSPVAGIYEQYF. CDR3 DNA: TGTGCCAGCAGTCCCGTCGCAGGGATCTACGAGCAGTACTTC.

The rearrangement joins TRBV27 to TRBJ2-5, with 11 bases aligning to TRBD1. Germline V gives CDR1 MNHEY, CDR2 SMNVEV (reference sequence). The CDR3 consists of 14 residues. The ends lost 5 bases at V and 5 bases at J; junction bases unmatched: 4. The CDR3 reads CASSPGTGGETQYF. The DNA of the CDR3 is TGTGCCAGCAGTCCCGGGACAGGGGGTGAGACCCAGTACTTC.

CDR3 sequence: CASSQDSNTQETQYF. CDR3 nucleotide sequence: TGCGCCAGCAGCCAAGATTCCAACACCCAAGAGACCCAGTACTTC. This chain joins TRBV4-3 and TRBJ2-5; unclear D gene. Germline CDR1 and CDR2: LGHNA and YSLEER. The CDR3 loop spans 15 amino acids. V gave up 0 bases and J gave up 1 base, with 9 bases separating them.

Regarding this clone: Other DNA sequences in the same sample also yield this CDR3. The V and J genes are TRBV18 and TRBJ1-1, with 8 nucleotides matching TRBD1. Germline CDR1 KGHSH, CDR2 LQKENI. J gave up 3 bases and V 3 bases, and 3 bases lay outside the gene matches. This CDR3 region has 14 residues. CDR3 loop: CASSPLTGDTEAFF. The CDR3 DNA follows: TGTGCCAGCTCACCCCTGACAGGGGACACTGAAGCTTTCTTT.

This chain uses TRBV10-3 with TRBJ1-1; no clear D gene. CDR3 length equals 14 residues. V lost 3 bases and J 3 bases, leaving 11 bases between the germline ends. CDR1 is ENHRY, CDR2 SYGVKD, per germline. CDR3 nucleotides: TGTGCCATCAGTGAATCTCGTCGGGACACTGAAGCTTTCTTT. Protein: CAISESRRDTEAFF.

The chain joins TRBV5-1 to TRBJ1-1; D might be TRBD1 (6 bases). Germline V gives CDR1 SGHRS, CDR2 YFSETQ. V was trimmed by 5 bases and J by 3 bases, leaving 14 bases between them. The CDR3 extends over 14 amino acids. In DNA, the CDR3 is TGCGCCAGCAGTACTCGGGCAGGGGACACTGAAGCTTTCTTT. Its translation is CASSTRAGDTEAFF.

The table lists this clone with a few counts. The chain uses TRBV7-6 and TRBJ2-6, with TRBD1 identical over 9 bases. The CDR3 covers 16 residues. The germline V gene has CDR1 SGHVS and CDR2 FNYEAQ. Trimming at V came to 3 bases and at J to 2 bases, leaving 2 bases not matched to a gene. CDR3 DNA sequence: TGTGCCAGCAGCTTGGGGACAGGGACTGGGGCCAACGTCCTGACTTTC. The encoded protein is CASSLGTGTGANVLTF. Full variable domain (missing parts from reference TRBV7-6 and TRBJ2-6): GAGVSQSPRYKVTKRGQDVALRCDPISGHVSLYWYRQALGQGPEFLTYFNYEAQQDKSGLPNDRFSAERPEGSISTLTIQRTEQRDSAMYRCASSLGTGTGANVLTFGAGSRLTVL.

To note about this clone: A read error may account for a junction end that differs from germline. The chain recombines TRBV4-1 with TRBJ1-1; perhaps TRBD1 as D (5 bases). Germline lookup yields CDR1 MGHRA and CDR2 YSYEKL. The CDR3 is 15 residues long. The CDR3 loop is CASTQRRGLNGEAFF. Here the CDR3 DNA reads TGCGCCAGCACCCAAAGACGGGGGTTGAATGGTGAAGCTTTCTTT.

CDR3 bases: TGTGCCAGCAGCCAGAGGACAGGGTTGGGGTATGGCTACACCTTC. Residues: CASSQRTGLGYGYTF. V and J are TRBV7-2 and TRBJ1-2, with 8 nucleotides matching TRBD1. This CDR3 contains 15 residues. Germline V CDR1 and CDR2: SGHTA, FQGNSA. The V segment lost 5 bases and the J segment 5 bases; nucleotides outside the gene matches: 10.

The rearrangement uses TRBV5-1 and TRBJ1-2, with 10 positions matching TRBD1. The CDR3 covers 14 residues. Unmatched junction bases numbered 4, after V lost 4 bases and J lost 4 bases. CDR1 is SGHRS, CDR2 YFSETQ, per germline. For the CDR3, the DNA is TGCGCCAGCAGCGCGGACAGGGGGATCTATGGCTACACCTTC. Residues: CASSADRGIYGYTF.

This chain joins TRBV5-6 and TRBJ1-6, with 9 bases that match TRBD1. CDR1 and CDR2 from the germline V gene are SGHDT and YYEEEE. CDR3 length: 16 amino acids. V lost 3 bases to trimming and J lost 7 bases; unmatched junction nucleotides: 8. The CDR3 loop is CASSYTDRGFNSPLHF. DNA for the CDR3: TGTGCCAGCAGCTATACGGACAGGGGATTCAATTCACCCCTCCACTTT.

This clone was seen only a few times. This chain links TRBV5-1 with TRBJ1-4; 9 bases are shared with TRBD1. CDR1 and CDR2 (germline): SGHRS, YFSETQ. The V gene end was trimmed by 4 bases and the J gene end by 7 bases; junction bases not matched to a gene: 5. The CDR3 runs to 14 residues. The CDR3 sequence is CASSRGQGGEKLFF. CDR3 bases: TGCGCCAGCAGCCGGGGACAGGGAGGTGAAAAACTGTTTTTT. The full variable domain, completed using reference TRBV5-1 and TRBJ1-4, is KAGVTQTPRYLIKTRGQQVTLSCSPISGHRSVSWYQQTPGQGLQFLFEYFSETQRNKGNFPGRFSGRQFSNSRSEMNVSTLELGDSALYLCASSRGQGGEKLFFGSGTQLSVL.

The gene calls are TRBV5-6 and TRBJ1-1; maybe TRBD1 (6 bases). CDR3 length equals 16 residues. Looked up from germline, CDR1 is SGHDT and CDR2 is YYEEEE. Trimming removed 1 base from V and 0 bases from J, with 13 bases in between. CDR3 bases: TGTGCCAGCAGCTTGTTTGGGGGCGCGGTGAACACTGAAGCTTTCTTT. It is translated as CASSLFGGAVNTEAFF.

The rearrangement joins TRBV7-6 to TRBJ2-5, with D uncertain. The germline gives CDR1 SGHVS, CDR2 FNYEAQ. V gave up 5 bases and J gave up 1 base, with 5 bases separating them. This CDR3 is 12 amino acids long. The DNA of the CDR3 is TGTGCCAGCAGCCTCCCCCAAGAGACCCAGTACTTC. Its protein is CASSLPQETQYF. Looking up the rest from reference TRBV7-6 and TRBJ2-5 gives the full variable domain: GAGVSQSPRYKVTKRGQDVALRCDPISGHVSLYWYRQALGQGPEFLTYFNYEAQQDKSGLPNDRFSAERPEGSISTLTIQRTEQRDSAMYRCASSLPQETQYFGPGTRLLVL.

The chain uses TRBV15 and TRBJ1-4; maybe TRBD1 (6 bases). CDR1 and CDR2 from the germline V gene are LNHNV and YYDKDF (reference sequence). The CDR3 runs 15 residues. V shed 0 bases and J shed 8 bases, with 13 bases lying between them. In DNA, the CDR3 is TGTGCCACCAGCAGAGATTTTGGGGGCCGGGAAAAACTGTTTTTT. Translating gives CATSRDFGGREKLFF.

This sequence joins TRBV19 and TRBJ1-1; TRBD1 aligns across 10 bases. Per the germline V gene, CDR1 is LNHDA and CDR2 is SQIVND (reference sequence). This CDR3 region has 18 residues. The V and J ends lost 7 bases and 1 base, in that order; junction bases with no gene match: 15. The CDR3 here is CASTPHAGTGAPNTEAFF. The CDR3 DNA reads TGTGCCAGTACCCCCCACGCCGGGACAGGGGCCCCGAACACTGAAGCTTTCTTT.

The chain uses TRBV14 and TRBJ2-3; D ambiguous. The length of the CDR3 is 13 residues. CDR1 is SGHDN and CDR2 is FVKESK in the germline V gene. Deletions cut 0 bases from V and 6 bases from J, with 7 bases between. In nucleotides, the CDR3 is TGTGCCAGCAGCCAAGATATGAGGGATACGCAGTATTTT. This translates into CASSQDMRDTQYF. The full variable domain, with the rest looked up from reference TRBV14 and TRBJ2-3, is EAGVTQFPSHSVIEKGQTVTLRCDPISGHDNLYWYRRVMGKEIKFLLHFVKESKQDESGMPNNRFLAERTGGTYSTLKVQPAELEDSGVYFCASSQDMRDTQYFGPGTRLTVL.

This chain joins TRBV5-1 and TRBJ2-7; TRBD2 matches at 7 bases. Germline V CDR1 and CDR2: SGHRS, YFSETQ. After removal of 4 bases from V and 3 bases from J, the junction contained 7 bases not matched to a gene. The CDR3 loop spans 14 amino acids. This chain's CDR3 is CASSTGLLSYEQYF. In DNA, the CDR3 is TGCGCCAGCAGCACGGGACTACTGAGCTACGAGCAGTACTTC.

The V gene is TRBV18, the J gene TRBJ1-2; 7 nucleotides align to TRBD1. Germline V gives CDR1 KGHSH, CDR2 LQKENI. The CDR3 loop spans 17 amino acids. The V gene end was trimmed by 6 bases and the J gene end by 4 bases; junction bases not matched to a gene: 17. CDR3 nucleotide sequence: TGTGCCAGCTCCGATGACAGGGACCGCTTAATTTCCTATGGCTACACCTTC. Amino acid sequence: CASSDDRDRLISYGYTF.

The chain uses TRBV19 and TRBJ1-3; 7 nucleotides match TRBD1. Germline lookup yields CDR1 LNHDA and CDR2 SQIVND (reference sequence). The CDR3 runs 15 residues. The V and J ends lost 5 bases and 2 bases, in that order; junction bases with no gene match: 6. The CDR3 loop reads CASSGQGDAGNTIYF. The CDR3 nucleotides are TGTGCCAGTAGTGGGCAGGGGGACGCTGGAAACACCATATATTTT.